These 14 T cell receptor beta chains share one sample of origin, sequenced in a study of T cells after posttransplantation cyclophosphamide. The data were produced by immunoSEQ multiplex PCR, yet TCRdb's version contains in-frame clones alone and is incomplete. The sample has 10,000 to 15,000 clones; approximately 80% are singletons. The material sequenced was memory CD4+ T cells sorted from PBMCs. The receptors were gathered from a man between 45 and 60 years old in good health, CMV-negative, and a related stem cell transplant donor.

The chain has TRBV7-3 and TRBJ2-2; 9 nucleotides agree with TRBD1. Germline lookup yields CDR1 SGHTA and CDR2 FQGTGA. The CDR3 is 16 residues long. With 6 bases clipped from V and 6 bases from J, the junction kept 11 bases outside the gene matches. Written as DNA, the CDR3 is TGTGCCAGCAGGCAGACCGGGACAGGGAGAGCCGGGGAGCTGTTTTTT. Translation: CASRQTGTGRAGELFF.

V and J are TRBV6-5 and TRBJ2-3; a possible D gene is TRBD1 (5 bases). V gave up 6 bases and J gave up 9 bases, with 13 bases separating them. This CDR3 region has 12 residues. Germline V lookup: CDR1 MNHEY, CDR2 SVGAGI. The DNA for the CDR3 is TGTGCCAGCAGGACAGAAGACCGAACGCAGTATTTT. Amino acids: CASRTEDRTQYF.

The chain uses TRBV15 and TRBJ1-3; 7 bases match TRBD1. The V segment lost 1 base and the J segment 0 bases; nucleotides outside the gene matches: 12. The germline V gene has CDR1 LNHNV and CDR2 YYDKDF (reference sequence). This CDR3 is built from 19 residues. The CDR3 here is CATSRVFWDSRDSGNTIYF. The CDR3 DNA reads TGTGCCACCAGCAGAGTTTTTTGGGACAGTCGTGACTCTGGAAACACCATATATTTT. The full variable domain, completed using reference TRBV15 and TRBJ1-3, is DAMVIQNPRYQVTQFGKPVTLSCSQTLNHNVMYWYQQKSSQAPKLLFHYYDKDFNNEADTPDNFQSRRPNTSFCFLDIRSPGLGDTAMYLCATSRVFWDSRDSGNTIYFGEGSWLTVV.

Remarks on this clone: The sample contains more than one DNA sequence encoding this CDR3. V is TRBV6-5 and J is TRBJ1-6; D is ambiguous. The CDR3 covers 14 residues. Trimming took 8 bases from V and 2 from J, leaving 10 bases between them. CDR1 and CDR2 from the germline V gene are MNHEY and SVGAGI. The CDR3 spells CASRTQTYNSPLHF. In nucleotides, the CDR3 is TGTGCCAGCCGGACTCAGACCTATAATTCACCCCTCCACTTT.

The V and J genes are TRBV4-1 and TRBJ2-3; 8 bases are a match to TRBD2. Germline CDR1 MGHRA, CDR2 YSYEKL. V was clipped by 4 bases and J by 8 bases; unmatched bases: 14. This CDR3 is built from 16 residues. CDR3 in amino acids: CASSLAPKSGGVTQYF. The CDR3 coding sequence is TGCGCCAGCAGCCTGGCCCCAAAAAGCGGGGGTGTTACGCAGTATTTT.

The chain recombines TRBV5-6 with TRBJ1-2, with TRBD1 as a possible D gene (6 bases). V lost 5 bases, J lost 3 bases, and 11 bases lay in between. This CDR3 contains 13 residues. Germline-derived CDR1 and CDR2 are SGHDT and YYEEEE. CDR3: CASRRGQYYGYTF. CDR3 DNA: TGTGCCAGCAGGAGGGGACAATACTATGGCTACACCTTC.

The chain uses TRBV2 and TRBJ1-1, with unresolved D. Trimming shortened V by 8 bases and J by 1 base, and 11 bases separated the two germline ends. Germline V gives CDR1 SNHLY, CDR2 FYNNEI. This CDR3 is 13 amino acids long. The CDR3 is CASRWAGNTEAFF. DNA for the CDR3: TGTGCCAGCCGCTGGGCCGGGAACACTGAAGCTTTCTTT.

The rearrangement joins TRBV7-3 to TRBJ1-2, with D perhaps TRBD1 (6 bases). V was trimmed by 3 bases and J by 8 bases, leaving 13 bases between them. CDR3 length equals 13 residues. Germline V gene lookup returns CDR1 SGHTA and CDR2 FQGTGA. The CDR3 is CASSLTGEGGYTF. CDR3 coding DNA: TGTGCCAGCAGCTTGACAGGAGAGGGAGGCTACACCTTC.

The chain employs TRBV6-1 and TRBJ1-1; the match to TRBD1 covers 9 bases. With 6 bases clipped from V and 4 bases from J, the junction kept 6 bases outside the gene matches. Per the germline V gene, CDR1 is MNHNS and CDR2 is SASEGT. The CDR3 is 14 residues long. CDR3 in DNA: TGTGCCAGCAGCAGTCTGACAGGGGGCACTGAAGCTTTCTTT. Protein sequence: CASSSLTGGTEAFF.

The chain combines TRBV29-1 with TRBJ1-1, with D unresolved. The germline V and J ends were trimmed by 4 bases and 6 bases, with 9 bases remaining between them. There are 11 residues in the CDR3. CDR1 SQVTM and CDR2 ANQGSEA come from the germline V gene. In DNA, the CDR3 is TGCAGCGTTGTAAGGACTTCTGAAGCTTTCTTT. It yields the protein CSVVRTSEAFF. Drawing the rest from reference TRBV29-1 and TRBJ1-1, the complete variable domain is SAVISQKPSRDICQRGTSLTIQCQVDSQVTMMFWYRQQPGQSLTLIATANQGSEATYESGFVIDKFPISRPNLTFSTLTVSNMSPEDSSIYLCSVVRTSEAFFGQGTRLTVV.

V gene TRBV7-7 combines with J gene TRBJ1-6; D is undetermined. The CDR3 spans 13 residues. The germline V gene encodes CDR1 SSHAT and CDR2 FNYEAQ (reference sequence). V was trimmed by 5 bases and J by 3 bases, leaving 5 bases between them. The CDR3 coding sequence is TGTGCCAGCAGCGCGAACTATAATTCACCCCTCCACTTT. As protein: CASSANYNSPLHF.

The V gene is TRBV5-1, the J gene TRBJ1-5; D not resolved. Trimming pared 0 bases from V and 2 bases from J, leaving 6 bases between. This CDR3 comprises 14 residues. Per germline, CDR1 SGHRS and CDR2 YFSETQ. Here the CDR3 DNA reads TGCGCCAGCAGCTTGGATTATGGCAATCAGCCCCAGCATTTT. Its translation: CASSLDYGNQPQHF.

This chain uses TRBV2 with TRBJ2-3, with D perhaps matching TRBD2 (5 bases). CDR3 length equals 14 residues. The V end was cut by 6 bases, the J end by 2 bases, with 12 bases between. Germline V lookup: CDR1 SNHLY, CDR2 FYNNEI. CDR3 coding DNA: TGTGCCAGCAGGGAGAGGGAAAACACAGATACGCAGTATTTT. It specifies CASRERENTDTQYF.

The chain combines TRBV11-2 with TRBJ2-1, with 9 bases that match TRBD2. The CDR3 has 17 residues. Germline CDR1 reads SGHAT; CDR2 reads FQNNGV. V trimming: 2 bases; J trimming: 5 bases; junction bases outside the gene matches: 10. Here the CDR3 reads CASSLPRRLAVHNEQFF. The CDR3 DNA reads as TGTGCCAGCAGCTTACCCCGTCGACTAGCGGTACACAATGAGCAGTTCTTC.